This TCR beta chain was recorded in a study of blood T cell repertoires in COVID-19. Study at large: Both acute and convalescent COVID-19 samples were obtained from the United States, Italy and Spain. T cells, B-cell-depleted T cells, or PBMCs provided the cDNA or gDNA that served as material.

Original methodology: Amplification with reference gene primers provided the estimates of nucleated cell counts. Sequencing was performed with immunoSEQ multiplex PCR; in TCRdb, only in-frame clones are kept and a portion is missing. The V and J calls and clone size were taken over from that table, and D and trimming were inferred from the DNA. Of some 98,000 clones listed, about 80% are singletons. The junction had 2 bases not matched to a gene; V was cut back by 1 base and J by 9 bases. The CDR3 length is 14 residues. Germline V gene data show CDR1 as LNHDA and CDR2 as SQIVND (reference sequence). This TCR derives from an older man with acute or convalescent COVID-19. Sequences were obtained from peripheral blood. This rearrangement joins TRBV19 to TRBJ2-1, with 11 bases aligning to TRBD2. The CDR3 reads CASSIGSGRAEQFF. DNA of the CDR3: TGTGCCAGTAGTATAGGTAGCGGGAGGGCTGAGCAGTTCTTC.